The 20 T cell receptor beta chains reported below all come from one sample, sequenced in a study of regulatory T cells in long-lasting Graves disease. Time point described: newly diagnosed GD, antithyroid drugs for less than 3 months. Preparation of the TCR library used RNA extracted from PBMCs. The authors built TCR beta libraries using iRepertoire HTBI primers and Arm-PCR of CDR3 regions. TCRdb re-called the multiplex PCR reads through MiXCR, storing one row per CDR3 protein. The sample carries 440,000 or so distinct CDR3 sequences, about 15% recorded once. The sample also formed part of further work on T cells in Graves' hyperthyroidism and ophthalmopathy.

Material: peripheral blood mononuclear cells (PBMCs), obtained at new diagnosis, from a patient treated with antithyroid drugs. The receptor source for this set is a woman aged 25-40 years with Graves disease.

This clonotype appeared many times. J is TRBJ1-1 and V is TRBV11-2; TRBD1 aligns across 7 bases. The germline gives CDR1 SGHAT, CDR2 FQNNGV. The CDR3 has 14 residues. With V trimmed by 5 bases and J by 1 base, 4 bases remained unmatched. The CDR3 DNA is TGTGCCAGCAGCGCCAGGGGGAGGAACACTGAAGCTTTCTTT. Amino acids: CASSARGRNTEAFF.

This clonotype was seen repeatedly, ten times or more. V and J are TRBV6-5 and TRBJ1-2, with a tentative D call TRBD1 (5 bases). Looked up from germline, CDR1 is MNHEY and CDR2 is SVGAGI. The CDR3 loop spans 11 amino acids. Trimming shortened V by 2 bases and J by 8 bases, and 6 bases separated the two germline ends. The CDR3 DNA reads as TGTGCCAGCAGTTACGGGGCCGGCTACACCTTC. Residues: CASSYGAGYTF.

J is TRBJ2-1 and V is TRBV4-1, with TRBD2 matching over 7 bases. Per the germline V gene, CDR1 is MGHRA and CDR2 is YSYEKL. CDR3 length: 16 residues. With V trimmed by 4 bases and J by 0 bases, 6 bases remained unmatched. The CDR3 loop is CASSPIAGPSYNEQFF. CDR3 DNA sequence: TGCGCCAGCAGCCCCATAGCGGGCCCCTCCTACAATGAGCAGTTCTTC.

This clonotype was detected ten times or more. The chain joins TRBV6-1 to TRBJ2-1; weak D call: TRBD2 (5 bases). Germline CDR1 is MNHNS and CDR2 is SASEGT. V lost 8 bases to trimming and J lost 6 bases, with 8 bases between them. CDR3 length equals 11 residues. CDR3 residues: CASGRGNEQFF. CDR3 DNA sequence: TGTGCCAGCGGGAGAGGCAATGAGCAGTTCTTC.

As for this clonotype: This could be a read error, since a much larger clone is one nucleotide away. The chain couples TRBV5-1 to TRBJ2-3; 12 bases line up with TRBD2. V gave up 5 bases and J gave up 4 bases; unmatched junction bases: 8. CDR3 length: 16 amino acids. Germline V CDR1 and CDR2: SGHRS, YFSETQ. This chain's CDR3 is CASRFLAGGLADTQYF. The CDR3 DNA follows: TGCGCCAGCAGATTCCTAGCGGGAGGGCTGGCAGATACGCAGTATTTT.

In this sample, this clonotype turned up many times. The gene calls are TRBV6-5 and TRBJ2-3, with TRBD2 as a possible D gene (6 bases). Germline CDR1 and CDR2: MNHEY and SVGAGI. CDR3 length: 14 amino acids. V lost 0 bases, J lost 6 bases, and 10 bases lay in between. The CDR3 loop is CASSYSRRADTQYF. CDR3 coding DNA: TGTGCCAGCAGTTACTCTCGGAGGGCGGATACGCAGTATTTT.

J is TRBJ2-1 and V is TRBV20-1; no clear D gene. This CDR3 region has 14 residues. The germline V gene encodes CDR1 DFQATT and CDR2 SNEGSKA (reference sequence). Trimming stripped 1 base from V and 1 base from J, with 8 bases between. The DNA of the CDR3 is TGCAGTGCTAGAGGAGCGAGATCCTACAATGAGCAGTTCTTC. Translated: CSARGARSYNEQFF.

This clonotype was observed many times. The rearrangement links TRBV4-1 to TRBJ2-7; 15 bases align to TRBD2. The CDR3 has 17 residues. Germline V gives CDR1 MGHRA, CDR2 YSYEKL. Trimming at V came to 3 bases and at J to 6 bases, leaving 9 bases not matched to a gene. The CDR3 DNA follows: TGCGCCAGCAGCCAGGGACTAGCGGGAGGTCGACACGGCGAGCAGTACTTC. Its translation: CASSQGLAGGRHGEQYF.

This clonotype occurred a few times. This rearrangement joins TRBV14 to TRBJ2-2; D uncertain. V lost 0 bases and J lost 7, with 9 bases in between. The CDR3 contains 14 residues. CDR1 SGHDN and CDR2 FVKESK come from the germline V gene. The CDR3: CASSQEERDGELFF. Written as DNA, the CDR3 is TGTGCCAGCAGCCAAGAAGAACGAGACGGGGAGCTGTTTTTT. Based on the CDR3 plus reference TRBV14 and TRBJ2-2, the full variable domain is EAGVTQFPSHSVIEKGQTVTLRCDPISGHDNLYWYRRVMGKEIKFLLHFVKESKQDESGMPNNRFLAERTGGTYSTLKVQPAELEDSGVYFCASSQEERDGELFFGEGSRLTVL.

In this sample, this clonotype turned up many times. The chain has TRBV18 and TRBJ1-4; 7 positions agree with TRBD1. The J segment lost 8 bases and the V segment lost 6 bases, leaving 9 bases of the junction unmatched. Germline V lookup: CDR1 KGHSH, CDR2 LQKENI. The CDR3 contains 14 residues. The CDR3 protein is CASSPGGNREKLFF. CDR3 coding DNA: TGTGCCAGCTCCCCAGGGGGTAACCGCGAAAAACTGTTTTTT. Supplemented by reference TRBV18 and TRBJ1-4, the full variable domain reads NAGVMQNPRHLVRRRGQEARLRCSPMKGHSHVYWYRQLPEEGLKFMVYLQKENIIDESGMPKERFSAEFPKEGPSILRIQQVVRGDSAAYFCASSPGGNREKLFFGSGTQLSVL.

The V call is TRBV19, the J call TRBJ2-7; weak D call: TRBD2 (5 bases). V lost 6 bases to trimming and J lost 3 bases, with 12 bases between them. This CDR3 comprises 13 residues. Germline V gene lookup returns CDR1 LNHDA and CDR2 SQIVND (reference sequence). The CDR3 DNA reads as TGTGCCAGTAGGCGAACAGCGGTCTACGAGCAGTACTTC. Its translation: CASRRTAVYEQYF.

The chain uses TRBV5-1 and TRBJ1-1, with 10 bases fitting TRBD1. Germline V lookup: CDR1 SGHRS, CDR2 YFSETQ. Trimming at V came to 2 bases and at J to 7 bases, leaving 5 bases not matched to a gene. CDR3 length: 14 amino acids. Written as DNA, the CDR3 is TGCGCCAGCAGCTTCAGACAGGGGGCGGATGAAGCTTTCTTT. Amino acids: CASSFRQGADEAFF.

This clonotype was recorded a few times. The chain links TRBV5-4 to TRBJ2-7; 7 positions match TRBD2. CDR1 is SGHNT and CDR2 is YYREEE in the germline V gene (reference sequence). The CDR3 is 14 amino acids. With V trimmed by 4 bases and J by 3 bases, 7 bases remained unmatched. CDR3 bases: TGTGCCAGCAGCGCCGAGCGGGGAGGCTACGAGCAGTACTTC. This gives the protein CASSAERGGYEQYF. The complete variable domain, with remaining parts taken from reference TRBV5-4 and TRBJ2-7, reads ETGVTQSPTHLIKTRGQQVTLRCSSQSGHNTVSWYQQALGQGPQFIFQYYREEENGRGNFPPRFSGLQFPNYSSELNVNALELDDSALYLCASSAERGGYEQYFGPGTRLTVT.

This clonotype was observed many times. Written as DNA, the CDR3 is TGTGCCAGCAGTTCTAAAGACAGGGGGATCTGGCCCCAGCATTTT. Translation gives CASSSKDRGIWPQHF. This rearrangement joins TRBV12-3 or TRBV12-4 to TRBJ1-5; 9 nucleotides agree with TRBD1. The CDR3 spans 15 residues. Trimming removed 4 bases from V and 9 bases from J; junction bases left unmatched: 10.

This clonotype was seen at least ten times. The J gene is TRBJ2-2, the V gene TRBV6-5, with TRBD2 as a possible D gene (5 bases). The V end was cut by 0 bases, the J end by 3 bases, with 14 bases between. CDR1 MNHEY and CDR2 SVGAGI come from the germline V gene. The CDR3 totals 17 residues. The CDR3 is CASSYSKRSGYTGELFF. The CDR3 nucleotides read TGTGCCAGCAGTTACTCGAAGCGGAGTGGGTACACCGGGGAGCTGTTTTTT.

This clonotype was found many times. The chain uses TRBV29-1 and TRBJ2-5; no reliable D call. Trimming pared 6 bases from V and 2 bases from J, leaving 13 bases between. CDR3 size: 13 residues. Germline assignment: CDR1 SQVTM and CDR2 ANQGSEA. The CDR3 DNA sequence: TGCAGCGTCACGGCGGCGGCGCAAGAGACCCAGTACTTC. It codes for CSVTAAAQETQYF.

The rearrangement uses TRBV6-2 or TRBV6-3 and TRBJ2-3; TRBD2 might be the D (6 bases). V shed 5 bases and J shed 0 bases, with 12 bases lying between them. This CDR3 contains 15 residues. The germline V gene has CDR1 MNHEY and CDR2 SVGEGT. The chain's CDR3 is CASSEAGGSTDTQYF. The CDR3 nucleotides read TGTGCCAGCAGTGAAGCCGGGGGAAGCACAGATACGCAGTATTTT.

This sequence joins TRBV20-1 and TRBJ1-5; D is unclear. Germline V gives CDR1 DFQATT, CDR2 SNEGSKA (reference sequence). V was pared by 4 bases and J by 0 bases, with 13 bases between. CDR3 length: 15 residues. This CDR3 is CSAKDGGYSNQPQHF. CDR3 in DNA: TGCAGTGCTAAGGACGGTGGATATAGCAATCAGCCCCAGCATTTT.

This clonotype has just one count. This may be a read error: a much more frequent sequence differs by one nucleotide. The rearrangement joins TRBV28 to TRBJ2-3, with a weak D call TRBD2 (5 bases). The germline V gene encodes CDR1 MDHEN and CDR2 SYDVKM. This CDR3 spans 14 amino acids. The CDR3 DNA follows: TGTGCCAGCAGGCCTACGGGAATCACAGATGCGCAGTATTTT. Protein product: CASRPTGITDAQYF.

This clonotype was seen many times. This chain uses TRBV7-2 with TRBJ2-3; maybe TRBD2 (6 bases). CDR3 length: 16 residues. V was cut by 5 bases and J by 1 base, with 16 bases left in between. Germline CDR1 and CDR2: SGHTA and FQGNSA. The DNA of the CDR3 is TGTGCCAGCAGCACCCAAACTAGCATCCGCACAGATACGCAGTATTTT. It codes for CASSTQTSIRTDTQYF.